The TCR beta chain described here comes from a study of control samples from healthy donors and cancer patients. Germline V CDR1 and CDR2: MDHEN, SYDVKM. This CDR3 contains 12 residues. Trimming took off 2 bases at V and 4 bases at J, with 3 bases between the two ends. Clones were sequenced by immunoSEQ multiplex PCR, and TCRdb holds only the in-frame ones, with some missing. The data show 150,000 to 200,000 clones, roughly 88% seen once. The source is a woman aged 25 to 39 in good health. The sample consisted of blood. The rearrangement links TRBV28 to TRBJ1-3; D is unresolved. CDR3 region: CASSLMGNTIYF. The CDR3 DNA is TGTGCCAGCAGTTTAATGGGAAACACCATATATTTT.